A single sample is the source of the 24 T cell receptor beta chains below, sequenced in a study of Ad26.COV2.S vaccination and SARS-CoV-2 variants. TCRdb keeps only in-frame clones here, not all; method: immunoSEQ multiplex PCR. The sample gives a few hundred thousand clones, about nine tenths of which show up once; around 3.7% is in the top ten. Treatment given: around 19 received Ad26.COV2.S at low or high dose, single or two shots; roughly 5 received placebo; per-sample allocation not given. Collection of the samples took place on day 63 after the first injection of vaccine or placebo. The sequences come from peripheral blood, collected in a trial of Ad26.COV2.S vaccine versus placebo. The receptors shown here come from a person aged 18 to 59 who received the Ad26.COV2.S COVID-19 vaccine or a placebo.

J is TRBJ2-5 and V is TRBV7-3, with D possibly matching TRBD2 (6 bases). CDR1 is SGHTA, CDR2 FQGTGA, per germline. This CDR3 is 15 amino acids long. V was trimmed by 4 bases and J by 5 bases, leaving 17 bases between them. The chain's CDR3 is CASSSGTLQRETQYF. CDR3 nucleotides: TGTGCCAGCAGCTCCGGGACTCTCCAACGGGAGACCCAGTACTTC.

CDR3 bases: TGTGCCAGCAGCCAAGTGGCGAGAGGGAACTATGGCTACACCTTC. It codes for CASSQVARGNYGYTF. The J gene is TRBJ1-2, the V gene TRBV3-1 (or the pseudogene TRBV3-2); D is uncertain. The V end lost 1 base, the J end lost 2 bases, and 11 bases lay between the germline ends. The germline CDR1 and CDR2 sequences are LGHDT and YNNKEL (reference sequence). This CDR3 is built from 15 residues.

V is TRBV5-4 and J is TRBJ1-2; D is uncertain. This CDR3 is built from 14 residues. Germline-derived CDR1 and CDR2 are SGHNT and YYREEE (reference sequence). Trimming pared 1 base from V and 1 base from J, leaving 8 bases between. CDR3 amino acids: CASSLSRSNYGYTF. For the CDR3, the DNA is TGTGCCAGCAGCTTGTCTCGCAGTAACTATGGCTACACCTTC.

This clone appeared a single time. The gene calls are TRBV2 and TRBJ2-1; D is unclear. The germline V and J ends were trimmed by 3 bases and 0 bases, with 6 bases remaining between them. Per germline, CDR1 SNHLY and CDR2 FYNNEI. The CDR3 extends over 14 amino acids. CDR3 coding DNA: TGTGCCAGCAGTGATGGTACCTCCTACAATGAGCAGTTCTTC. Protein: CASSDGTSYNEQFF.

A remark on this clone: This may come from a read error, since a much larger clone is one base off. Other DNA sequences within the sample encode an identical CDR3. The chain recombines TRBV6-5 with TRBJ1-2; no reliable D call. The germline V and J ends were trimmed by 6 bases and 2 bases, with 7 bases remaining between them. Looked up from germline, CDR1 is MNHEY and CDR2 is SVGAGI. The CDR3 sequence is 12 residues long. CDR3 in DNA: TGTGCCAGCAGGGGAGGAAACTATGGCTACACCTTC. It encodes CASRGGNYGYTF.

The chain links TRBV27 to TRBJ2-7; D may be TRBD1 (5 bases). The CDR3 has 12 amino acids. Trimming took 3 bases from V and 4 from J, leaving 7 bases between them. Germline CDR1 is MNHEY and CDR2 is SMNVEV (reference sequence). CDR3 region: CASSFSGYEQYF. CDR3 bases: TGTGCCAGCAGTTTTTCAGGGTACGAGCAGTACTTC.

The chain links TRBV25-1 to TRBJ2-7; TRBD2 matches 7 bases. The CDR3 is made up of 11 amino acids. V lost 8 bases and J lost 6; bases outside the gene matches: 4. Per germline, CDR1 MGHDK and CDR2 SYGVNS. The CDR3, as DNA: TGTGCCAGCGGGTGGGGGGGCGAGCAGTACTTC. It codes for CASGWGGEQYF.

The chain links TRBV7-8 to TRBJ1-2; D call uncertain. V was pared by 5 bases and J by 7 bases, with 23 bases between. Germline V lookup: CDR1 SGHVS, CDR2 FQNEAQ. The CDR3 sequence is 16 residues long. DNA for the CDR3: TGTGCCAGCAGCAATGAAGGAAGGCGTCTCGCCTCTGGCTACACCTTC. It is translated as CASSNEGRRLASGYTF.

This clone came up once. The chain combines TRBV18 with TRBJ2-1, with a tentative D call TRBD1 (6 bases). CDR1 and CDR2 from the germline V gene are KGHSH and LQKENI. With 2 bases removed from V and 5 bases from J, the gap between germline ends came to 10 bases. The length of the CDR3 is 14 residues. Here the CDR3 reads CASSPGQKNNEQFF. The CDR3 DNA follows: TGTGCCAGCTCACCAGGACAGAAGAACAATGAGCAGTTCTTC. Full variable domain (missing parts from reference TRBV18 and TRBJ2-1): NAGVMQNPRHLVRRRGQEARLRCSPMKGHSHVYWYRQLPEEGLKFMVYLQKENIIDESGMPKERFSAEFPKEGPSILRIQQVVRGDSAAYFCASSPGQKNNEQFFGPGTRLTVL.

The J gene is TRBJ1-4, the V gene TRBV6-6; 9 bases match TRBD1. The CDR3 is 16 residues long. CDR1 is MNHNY and CDR2 is SVGAGI in the germline V gene (reference sequence). The trim removed 0 bases at V and 5 bases at J, leaving 4 bases unmatched. Written as DNA, the CDR3 is TGTGCCAGCAGTTACTCGTTACAGGGGGCGAATGAAAAACTGTTTTTT. Translated, it gives CASSYSLQGANEKLFF.

The genes are TRBV11-1 and TRBJ2-4, with a tentative D call TRBD1 (6 bases). Deletions cut 5 bases from V and 4 bases from J, with 12 bases between. This CDR3 is built from 14 residues. Germline lookup yields CDR1 SGHAT and CDR2 FQDESV (reference sequence). CDR3: CASSAWTAKNIQYF. The CDR3 DNA reads TGTGCCAGCAGCGCCTGGACAGCGAAAAACATTCAGTACTTC.

This clone was counted once. This chain's CDR3 is CSALDSEKLFF. CDR3 in DNA: TGCAGTGCTTTGGACAGTGAAAAACTGTTTTTT. The gene calls are TRBV20-1 and TRBJ1-4, with D perhaps TRBD1 (6 bases). Germline V gene sequence: CDR1 DFQATT, CDR2 SNEGSKA (reference sequence). The CDR3 sequence is 11 residues long. The V end lost 5 bases, the J end lost 7 bases, and 8 bases lay between the germline ends.

The CDR3 coding sequence is TGCAGTGGGATGGGAGAGTACGAGCAGTACTTC. Translation gives CSGMGEYEQYF. This rearrangement joins TRBV20-1 to TRBJ2-7; possibly TRBD2 for D (5 bases). Germline V gives CDR1 DFQATT, CDR2 SNEGSKA (reference sequence). The CDR3 spans 11 residues. The V end was cut by 7 bases, the J end by 4 bases, with 11 bases between.

This chain joins TRBV3-1 (or the pseudogene TRBV3-2) and TRBJ1-5; D remains ambiguous. CDR1 LGHDT and CDR2 YNNKEL come from the germline V gene (reference sequence). This CDR3 contains 15 residues. The V end was cut by 1 base, the J end by 1 base, with 8 bases between. The CDR3 nucleotides read TGTGCCAGCAGCCAAGGAGGCAGGAGCAATCAGCCCCAGCATTTT. It specifies CASSQGGRSNQPQHF.

The genes are TRBV30 and TRBJ2-5; no clear D gene. V lost 2 bases and J lost 7, with 11 bases in between. The CDR3 loop spans 12 amino acids. The germline V gene encodes CDR1 GTSNPN and CDR2 SVGIG (reference sequence). In DNA, the CDR3 is TGTGCCTGGAGTATAAACCCCGGGACCCAGTACTTC. It specifies CAWSINPGTQYF.

This sequence joins TRBV25-1 and TRBJ1-2; 7 positions match TRBD1. Germline trimming cut 1 base from V and 2 bases from J; bases unmatched to any gene: 4. The CDR3 spans 15 residues. The germline V gene has CDR1 MGHDK and CDR2 SYGVNS. The CDR3 DNA sequence: TGTGCCAGCAGTGAATGGGGCAGGGGGAACTATGGCTACACCTTC. Its protein product is CASSEWGRGNYGYTF.

This clone was recorded a few times. The rearrangement links TRBV25-1 to TRBJ1-5; D is unresolved. The ends were cut back, 3 bases at V and 6 bases at J, with 6 bases in the middle. The CDR3 runs to 12 residues. CDR1 MGHDK and CDR2 SYGVNS come from the germline V gene. The CDR3 DNA reads TGTGCCAGCAGTGAGGGAGGTCAGCCCCAGCATTTT. Protein product: CASSEGGQPQHF.

The V call is TRBV12-3 or TRBV12-4, the J call TRBJ1-6, with 8 positions matching TRBD1. The V gene end was trimmed by 6 bases and the J gene end by 11 bases; junction bases not matched to a gene: 6. The length of the CDR3 is 13 residues. The CDR3 region is CASSLNRGTPLHF. CDR3 DNA sequence: TGTGCCAGCAGCCTTAACAGGGGGACACCCCTCCACTTT.

V gene TRBV19 combines with J gene TRBJ1-1, with D unresolved. CDR1 is LNHDA, CDR2 SQIVND, per germline (reference sequence). The CDR3 loop spans 13 amino acids. The ends were cut back, 5 bases at V and 6 bases at J, with 13 bases in the middle. The CDR3 sequence: CASSLHPGAEAFF. In DNA form, the CDR3 reads TGTGCCAGTAGTCTTCACCCCGGGGCTGAAGCTTTCTTT.

This clone was found once. CDR3 DNA: TGTGCCAGCTCATATTTCGGGGAGGGCTACAATGAGCAGTTCTTC. Translation gives CASSYFGEGYNEQFF. The chain has TRBV18 and TRBJ2-1, with 7 bases fitting TRBD2. This CDR3 is 15 amino acids long. With V trimmed by 5 bases and J by 3 bases, 7 bases remained unmatched. Germline CDR1 is KGHSH and CDR2 is LQKENI.

The V call is TRBV5-1, the J call TRBJ1-1, with D perhaps matching TRBD1 (6 bases). The germline V gene has CDR1 SGHRS and CDR2 YFSETQ. The CDR3 is made up of 15 amino acids. V lost 0 bases and J 3 bases, leaving 12 bases between the germline ends. CDR3 sequence (DNA): TGCGCCAGCAGCTTGGCCGGGGGGGCGGACACTGAAGCTTTCTTT. It is translated as CASSLAGGADTEAFF.

This clone was counted a few times. The chain uses TRBV18 and TRBJ1-2, with 9 bases fitting TRBD1. The CDR3 runs to 14 residues. V lost 3 bases to trimming and J lost 3 bases; unmatched junction nucleotides: 2. Germline-derived CDR1 and CDR2 are KGHSH and LQKENI. As DNA, the CDR3 is TGTGCCAGCTCACCGGGACAGGGCCACTATGGCTACACCTTC. It is translated as CASSPGQGHYGYTF.

This clone has just one count. V is TRBV6-2 or TRBV6-3 and J is TRBJ1-5; the D is unclear. The V end lost 6 bases, the J end lost 4 bases, and 7 bases lay between the germline ends. The CDR3 consists of 12 residues. Germline CDR1 is MNHEY and CDR2 is SVGEGT. In nucleotides, the CDR3 is TGTGCCAGCAGCTCTTATAATCAGCCCCAGCATTTT. Translation gives CASSSYNQPQHF.

This chain uses TRBV9 with TRBJ1-6; no reliable D call. V gave up 0 bases and J gave up 4 bases, with 14 bases separating them. CDR1 is SGDLS, CDR2 YYNGEE, per germline. This CDR3 is 17 amino acids long. The chain's CDR3 is CASSVEGQSSYNSPLHF. In nucleotides, the CDR3 is TGTGCCAGCAGCGTAGAGGGCCAGTCGTCTTATAATTCACCCCTCCACTTT.